A selection of T cell receptor beta chains follows, all from one sample in a study of T cell responses to AZD1222 COVID-19 vaccine. This table comes from immunoSEQ multiplex PCR, and its TCRdb copy is limited to in-frame clones, with some not included. The sample yields tens of thousands of clones, 75% to 85% seen once. The source material was peripheral blood, sampled on day 0 of AZD1222 vaccination. These receptor sequences come from an adult in good health. Each CDR3 is given with its conserved first and last residue. The D gene is left open where the match is weak. Rows may omit the clone size; those that give it use once, few, many or a size class.

J	D	size	V	DNA	CDR3
TRBJ2-1	NA	NA	TRBV29-1	TGCAGCGTCGCCATGGTGGGCAGGGAAGGGTTCTACAATGAGCAGTTCTTC	CSVAMVGREGFYNEQFF
TRBJ1-3	NA	NA	TRBV2	TGTGCCAGCAGTGCGGGGGCAGGGGCTGGAAACACCATATATTTT	CASSAGAGAGNTIYF
TRBJ1-1	NA	NA	TRBV7-7	TGTGCCAGCAGCCTAGGGGGGGGCGCTGAAGCTTTCTTT	CASSLGGGAEAFF
TRBJ1-1	NA	NA	TRBV2	TGTGCCAGCCGGGCTTTTATGAACACTGAAGCTTTCTTT	CASRAFMNTEAFF
TRBJ2-5	NA	NA	TRBV7-9	TGTGCCAGCAGCGAGACGGGGGCTCAAGAGACCCAGTACTTC	CASSETGAQETQYF
TRBJ2-1	NA	NA	TRBV7-8	TGTGCCAGCAGCTTTTCGGCTGCCCACAATGAGCAGTTCTTC	CASSFSAAHNEQFF
TRBJ2-3	NA	NA	TRBV9	TGTGCCAGCAGCTCCCCAGGGGTCCCCACAGATACGCAGTATTTT	CASSSPGVPTDTQYF
TRBJ1-5	NA	few	TRBV2	TGTGCCAGCACCCGACAGGCCGATCAGCCCCAGCATTTT	CASTRQADQPQHF
TRBJ2-6	NA	medium-sized	TRBV6-1	TGTGCCAGCAGTGACGGTTACTCTGGGGCCAACGTCCTGACTTTC	CASSDGYSGANVLTF
TRBJ2-1	TRBD2	NA	TRBV7-9	TGTGCCAGCAGCACGATAGCGGGGGAGCAGTTCTTC	CASSTIAGEQFF
TRBJ1-1	NA	NA	TRBV6-5	TGTGCCAGCATTCCAGACAGGTACACTGAAGCTTTCTTT	CASIPDRYTEAFF
TRBJ2-2	NA	NA	TRBV5-8	TGTGCCAGCAGCTTACCCAGGGGATTGAACACCGGGGAGCTGTTTTTT	CASSLPRGLNTGELFF
TRBJ1-4	TRBD1	NA	TRBV5-4	TGTGCCAGCAGCTTGGACAGGGGTGAAAAACTGTTTTTT	CASSLDRGEKLFF
TRBJ1-2	TRBD1	NA	TRBV27	TGTGCCAGCAGACTCGGACAGGGGCGAACTAACTATGGCTACACCTTC	CASRLGQGRTNYGYTF
TRBJ2-1	NA	NA	TRBV7-9	TGTGCCAGCAGCTTAGGTGCGGGGAACTCCTACAATGAGCAGTTCTTC	CASSLGAGNSYNEQFF
TRBJ2-7	TRBD1	NA	TRBV6-4	TGTGCCAGCAGCCCGGGACAGGGGGCCTACGAGCAGTACTTC	CASSPGQGAYEQYF
TRBJ1-2	NA	NA	TRBV6-2/TRBV6-3	TGTGCCAGCAGTTCCCTAGCGAACTATGGCTACACCTTC	CASSSLANYGYTF
TRBJ2-7	NA	NA	TRBV28	TGTGCCAGCAGTGGGAGCTACTCCTACGAGCAGTACTTC	CASSGSYSYEQYF
TRBJ2-7	NA	NA	TRBV28	TGTGCCAGCAGGCAACAGTCTTCAATATACTACGAGCAGTACTTC	CASRQQSSIYYEQYF
TRBJ2-2	NA	NA	TRBV29-1	TGCAGCGTTTCGGTATCAAGCACCGGGGAGCTGTTTTTT	CSVSVSSTGELFF
TRBJ2-1	NA	NA	TRBV5-1	TGCGCCAGCAGCGCGAGATTAACTAGCTACTCCTACAATGAGCAGTTCTTC	CASSARLTSYSYNEQFF
TRBJ2-3	TRBD2	NA	TRBV7-3	TGTGCCAGCAGCCCTAGCGGGGGGGAGGATACGCAGTATTTT	CASSPSGGEDTQYF
TRBJ1-3	NA	NA	TRBV7-8	TGTGCCAGCAGCTTATTTAACCGCCAGAGCTCTGGAAACACCATATATTTT	CASSLFNRQSSGNTIYF
TRBJ1-1	NA	once	TRBV2	TGTGCCAGCAGGCTGGACCGCACTGAAGCTTTCTTT	CASRLDRTEAFF
TRBJ1-5	NA	NA	TRBV6-2/TRBV6-3	TGTGCCAGCAGCCACCTATACCAGCCCCAGCATTTT	CASSHLYQPQHF
TRBJ2-5	NA	NA	TRBV2	TGTGCCAGCAGCAGGGGCGGGCGAGAGACCCAGTACTTC	CASSRGGRETQYF
TRBJ1-2	NA	NA	TRBV11-3	TGTGCCAGCAGCACCGACACGGCTCTCGGCTACACCTTC	CASSTDTALGYTF
TRBJ1-4	TRBD1	few	TRBV6-5	TGTGCCAGCACTCGGGGGACAGGGAGGGAAAAACTGTTTTTT	CASTRGTGREKLFF
TRBJ2-7	NA	NA	TRBV9	TGTGCCAGCAGCGGCGCGAGGGGGGCCTACGAGCAGTACTTC	CASSGARGAYEQYF
TRBJ1-6	NA	NA	TRBV5-6	TGTGCCAGCAGCTTGGAGAATTCACCCCTCCACTTT	CASSLENSPLHF
TRBJ1-2	NA	once	TRBV18	TGTGCCAGCTCACCACGAGTACAGGGCCCTTATGGCTACACCTTC	CASSPRVQGPYGYTF
TRBJ2-3	NA	NA	TRBV7-9	TGTGCCAGCAGCTTAATGGGGGTCCGACTCGTGGCCACAGATACGCAGTATTTT	CASSLMGVRLVATDTQYF
TRBJ1-6	NA	few	TRBV27	TGTGCCAGCAGTGCCGGAACTCTGCCCCTCCACTTT	CASSAGTLPLHF
TRBJ2-7	NA	once	TRBV7-9	TGTGCCAGCAGCTCCGGACGGCAGCAGTACTTC	CASSSGRQQYF
TRBJ2-3	NA	NA	TRBV11-2	TGTGCCAGCACCCGCGGGGCAGGGGGAACAGATACGCAGTATTTT	CASTRGAGGTDTQYF
TRBJ2-4	NA	NA	TRBV2	TGTGCCAGCAGTCGGGGTCTGGAAAACATTCAGTACTTC	CASSRGLENIQYF
TRBJ2-2	NA	NA	TRBV30	TGTGCCTGGAGTGGGGAGAACACCGGGGAGCTGTTTTTT	CAWSGENTGELFF
TRBJ2-1	NA	NA	TRBV4-2	TGTGCCAGCAGCCAAGTCGACCAAGGTGAGCAGTTCTTC	CASSQVDQGEQFF
TRBJ1-6	NA	NA	TRBV5-4	TGTGCCAGCAGCTCTTCCGGGACAAATAATTCACCCCTCCACTTT	CASSSSGTNNSPLHF
TRBJ2-1	NA	NA	TRBV6-5	TGTGCCAGCAGTCCAGGGTTCTCCTACAATGAGCAGTTCTTC	CASSPGFSYNEQFF
TRBJ1-5	NA	NA	TRBV19	TGTGCCAGTAACTCGAGGGGGGATCAGCCCCAGCATTTT	CASNSRGDQPQHF
TRBJ1-1	TRBD1	NA	TRBV7-9	TGTGCCAGCAGCTTTACAGGGGGCACTGAAGCTTTCTTT	CASSFTGGTEAFF
TRBJ1-5	NA	NA	TRBV12-5	TGTGCTAGTGGTTTGAGCTCCGGACAGTATAGCAATCAGCCCCAGCATTTT	CASGLSSGQYSNQPQHF
TRBJ2-2	TRBD1	NA	TRBV15	TGTGCCACCAGCCCCCCGGCCAGGGGGCCCACCGGGGAGCTGTTTTTT	CATSPPARGPTGELFF
TRBJ2-7	NA	NA	TRBV9	TGTGCCAGCAGCGTAGACCCCTGGGGAAGGTCCTACGAGCAGTACTTC	CASSVDPWGRSYEQYF
TRBJ2-3	NA	NA	TRBV19	TGTGCCAGTAGTAGGGAGGTAGGGGATACGCAGTATTTT	CASSREVGDTQYF
TRBJ2-7	NA	few	TRBV2	TGTGCCAGCAGTGAAGTGGTCAGCATTTACGAGCAGTACTTC	CASSEVVSIYEQYF
TRBJ1-4	NA	NA	TRBV9	TGTGCCAGCAGCGTTGGAACAGGAATTAATGAAAAACTGTTTTTT	CASSVGTGINEKLFF